This TCR beta chain was identified in a study of blood T cell repertoires in COVID-19. At the level of the study: The United States, Italy and Spain supplied acute and convalescent COVID-19 samples. Sources were T cells, B-cell-depleted T cells, or PBMCs; the material itself was cDNA or gDNA.

Source study methods: It was from reference gene primer amplification that nucleated cell counts were estimated. Method: immunoSEQ multiplex PCR; TCRdb's copy keeps in-frame clones and lacks some. That table gives V, J and clone size, and the DNA gave D and trimming. Counted here are 250,000 to 350,000 clones, around 87% occurring once; the ten biggest clones make up approximately 2%. The source material was peripheral blood. The clonotype originates from a woman aged 30 to 39 who had recovered from COVID-19.

The CDR3 reads CASSQVGRGSYEQYF. DNA for the CDR3: TGCGCCAGCAGCCAAGTGGGGAGGGGCTCCTACGAGCAGTACTTC. The chain joins TRBV4-1 to TRBJ2-7, with 7 bases matching TRBD2. J gave up 0 bases and V 1 base, and 3 bases lay outside the gene matches. Looked up from germline, CDR1 is MGHRA and CDR2 is YSYEKL. CDR3 length: 15 amino acids.